A single sample is the source of the 16 T cell receptor beta chains below, sequenced in a study of T cell clonality in common variable immunodeficiency. Measured with immunoSEQ multiplex PCR; TCRdb has only the in-frame clones, and not every one. The record shows about 81,000 clones for this sample, with no singletons present. The sample was peripheral blood mononuclear cells. These receptors were collected from a person between 18 and 75 years old in good health.

Ten or more counts support this clone. The read stops 3 residues short of the end of the CDR3; the missing end is completed from the germline J gene. The rearrangement joins TRBV7-2 to TRBJ1-3; the D is unclear. The CDR3 is made up of 14 amino acids. Trimming shortened V by 2 bases and J by 0 bases, and 5 bases separated the two germline ends. Germline values: CDR1 SGHTA, CDR2 FQGNSA. The CDR3 sequence: CASSLTDSGNTIYF. Incomplete CDR3 DNA: TGTGCCAGCAGCTTAACAGACTCTGGAAACACC.

This clone was observed many times. The CDR3 extends 3 residues past the end of the read, so its final part is completed from the germline J gene. The genes are TRBV23-1 and TRBJ1-3, with 7 bases lining up with TRBD1. TRBV23-1 is flagged as an ORF with uncertain function. The J segment lost 3 bases and the V segment lost 6 bases, leaving 5 bases of the junction unmatched. This CDR3 has 14 amino acids. CDR3 bases read: TGCGCCAGCAGGCTGACAGGGAGTGGAAACACC. Its translation is CASRLTGSGNT. The complete CDR3 sequence is CASRLTGSGNTIYF.

This clone came up many times. The read terminates 3 residues ahead of where the CDR3 ends, so the germline J gene completes it. This rearrangement joins TRBV6-1 to TRBJ2-7; TRBD1 matches at 9 bases. After removal of 2 bases from V and 2 bases from J, the junction contained 4 bases not matched to a gene. Germline lookup yields CDR1 MNHNS and CDR2 SASEGT. This CDR3 has 15 residues. The CDR3 DNA, read in part, is TGTGCCAGCAGTGAATGGGGACAGGGTCCCTACGAG. It encodes CASSEWGQGPYE. From start to end, the CDR3 is CASSEWGQGPYEQYF.

The sample holds many counts of this clone. The read comes to an end 3 residues before the CDR3 does, leaving the germline J gene to fill in the end. V is TRBV14 and J is TRBJ1-4, with 10 nucleotides matching TRBD1. The CDR3 runs 18 residues. Per the germline V gene, CDR1 is SGHDN and CDR2 is FVKESK. Trimming took 2 bases from V and 10 from J; bases not matched to a gene: 16. The part of the CDR3 DNA that was read is TGTGCCAGCAGCCAACTAACTGGAGGGAGACAGGGGGCCGGAAAA. This translates into CASSQLTGGRQGAGK. The entire CDR3 reads CASSQLTGGRQGAGKLFF. The full variable domain, rest sourced from reference TRBV14 and TRBJ1-4, is EAGVTQFPSHSVIEKGQTVTLRCDPISGHDNLYWYRRVMGKEIKFLLHFVKESKQDESGMPNNRFLAERTGGTYSTLKVQPAELEDSGVYFCASSQLTGGRQGAGKLFFGSGTQLSVL.

There are many counts of this clone. Read sequence stops 3 residues before the CDR3 end, and the germline J gene provides the missing end. The rearrangement uses TRBV19 and TRBJ2-5; 10 bases line up with TRBD2. CDR3 length: 15 residues. Unmatched junction bases numbered 7, after V lost 4 bases and J lost 5 bases. Looked up from germline, CDR1 is LNHDA and CDR2 is SQIVND (reference sequence). The CDR3 spells CASSTGTSDGETQYF. The sequenced CDR3 bases are TGTGCCAGTAGTACCGGGACTAGCGACGGTGAGACC.

This clone showed up many times. The missing CDR3 end, 3 residues past where the read stops, is filled in from the germline J gene. The chain joins TRBV19 to TRBJ2-3, with 11 bases aligning to TRBD2. Germline V gives CDR1 LNHDA, CDR2 SQIVND (reference sequence). The ends lost 3 bases at V and 2 bases at J; junction bases unmatched: 7. CDR3 length: 17 residues. Incomplete CDR3 DNA: TGTGCCAGTAGTATCGGGGGGACTAGCGGACACACAGATACG. This encodes CASSIGGTSGHTDT. The full CDR3 reads CASSIGGTSGHTDTQYF. The full variable domain, in which reference TRBV19 and TRBJ2-3 provide the parts outside the CDR3, is DGGITQSPKYLFRKEGQNVTLSCEQNLNHDAMYWYRQDPGQGLRLIYYSQIVNDFQKGDIAEGYSVSREKKESFPLTVTSAQKNPTAFYLCASSIGGTSGHTDTQYFGPGTRLTVL.

This clone was recorded at least ten times. Read coverage stops 3 residues before the CDR3 terminus; the germline J gene supplies the remainder. The rearrangement links TRBV19 to TRBJ2-1; D is perhaps TRBD2 (6 bases). This CDR3 contains 16 residues. CDR1 and CDR2 (germline): LNHDA, SQIVND (reference sequence). V lost 0 bases, J lost 8 bases, and 17 bases lay in between. Incomplete CDR3 DNA: TGTGCCAGTAGTATAGAAGGGCTAGGCGGCGGGGATGAG. As protein: CASSIEGLGGGDE. The whole CDR3 protein reads CASSIEGLGGGDEQFF. Combining the CDR3 with reference TRBV19 and TRBJ2-1 gives the whole variable domain DGGITQSPKYLFRKEGQNVTLSCEQNLNHDAMYWYRQDPGQGLRLIYYSQIVNDFQKGDIAEGYSVSREKKESFPLTVTSAQKNPTAFYLCASSIEGLGGGDEQFFGPGTRLTVL.

Comments on this clone: The read falls 3 residues short of the CDR3 end, and the missing part is taken from the germline J gene. The identical CDR3 is also encoded by other nucleotide sequences in the sample. The genes are TRBV7-8 and TRBJ2-1, with 7 nucleotides matching TRBD2. Per the germline V gene, CDR1 is SGHVS and CDR2 is FQNEAQ. V lost 5 bases and J lost 4; bases outside the gene matches: 17. This CDR3 spans 18 amino acids. CDR3 DNA (partial): TGTGCCAGCAGCCTCCTACTGGGACCTAGCGGCGTTTACAATGAG. Its translation: CASSLLLGPSGVYNE. The full-length CDR3 reads as CASSLLLGPSGVYNEQFF.

This clone was observed at least ten times. The read falls 3 residues short of the CDR3 end, and the missing part is taken from the germline J gene. This chain links TRBV30 with TRBJ2-5; D is uncertain. CDR1 is GTSNPN, CDR2 SVGIG, per germline (reference sequence). V shed 0 bases and J shed 3 bases, with 11 bases lying between them. This CDR3 is built from 14 residues. The sequenced part of the CDR3 DNA is TGTGCCTGGAGTGTACGAAAGGGCGAAGAGACC. This translates into CAWSVRKGEET. The whole CDR3 is CAWSVRKGEETQYF.

Many counts were recorded for this clone. The read is 3 residues too short to cover the CDR3 end, so that end is filled in from the germline J gene. V gene TRBV7-2 combines with J gene TRBJ2-1, with TRBD2 identical over 13 bases. Germline V gene lookup returns CDR1 SGHTA and CDR2 FQGNSA. The CDR3 contains 15 residues. V was pared by 5 bases and J by 9 bases, with 7 bases of the junction left unmatched. CDR3 DNA (partial): TGTGCCAGCAGCCTGGGACTAGCGGGAAAGAGTGAG. It specifies CASSLGLAGKSE. Given in full, the CDR3 is CASSLGLAGKSEQFF.

This clone was seen many times. The read stops 3 residues short of the end of the CDR3; the missing end is completed from the germline J gene. The chain recombines TRBV7-3 with TRBJ2-5; TRBD2 matches at 14 bases. Germline V gives CDR1 SGHTA, CDR2 FQGTGA. CDR3 length equals 14 residues. After removal of 5 bases from V and 6 bases from J, the junction contained 2 bases not matched to a gene. Partial CDR3 DNA: TGTGCCAGCAGCAGACTAGCGGGAGGGAAGACC. Its translation: CASSRLAGGKT. The whole CDR3 reads CASSRLAGGKTQYF.

Many counts were recorded for this clone. The sequenced fragment ends 3 residues before the CDR3 boundary, so the rest is inferred from the germline J gene. The chain combines TRBV6-4 with TRBJ2-2; 8 bases align to TRBD1. The CDR3 runs 14 residues. The ends lost 6 bases at V and 3 bases at J; junction bases unmatched: 3. Germline V lookup: CDR1 MRHNA, CDR2 SNTAGT. The sequenced part of the CDR3 DNA is TGTGCCAGCAGACCGACAGGGGACACCGGGGAG. Encoded protein: CASRPTGDTGE. The full CDR3 sequence reads CASRPTGDTGELFF.

This clone was counted at least ten times. The read ends 3 residues shy of where the CDR3 ends; the end is completed using the germline J gene. The same CDR3 can be traced to other DNA sequences in this sample. V and J are TRBV29-1 and TRBJ1-1; TRBD1 agrees at 9 bases. This CDR3 spans 15 amino acids. Germline CDR1 is SQVTM and CDR2 is ANQGSEA. Trimming at V came to 4 bases and at J to 6 bases, leaving 12 bases not matched to a gene. The part of the CDR3 DNA that was read is TGCAGCGTTGGGCCCCTGGGACAGGGAAATGCTGAA. Encoded protein: CSVGPLGQGNAE. The full CDR3 protein reads CSVGPLGQGNAEAFF. Complete variable domain (other parts from reference TRBV29-1 and TRBJ1-1): SAVISQKPSRDICQRGTSLTIQCQVDSQVTMMFWYRQQPGQSLTLIATANQGSEATYESGFVIDKFPISRPNLTFSTLTVSNMSPEDSSIYLCSVGPLGQGNAEAFFGQGTRLTVV.

This clone has more than one count but fewer than ten. Coverage ceases 3 residues before the CDR3 finishes, and the germline J gene fills in the end. The chain has TRBV20-1 and TRBJ2-3; 7 positions agree with TRBD2. CDR1 is DFQATT, CDR2 SNEGSKA, per germline (reference sequence). Germline trimming cut 0 bases from V and 2 bases from J; bases unmatched to any gene: 5. The CDR3 totals 15 residues. The CDR3 DNA, read in part, is TGCAGTGCTAGAGAAGGCCTAGCGGACACAGATACG. This translates into CSAREGLADTDT. The CDR3 in its entirety is CSAREGLADTDTQYF.

In its sample, this clone was seen a few times. The read terminates 3 residues before the CDR3 end, so the remaining end is supplied by the germline J gene. The same CDR3 is also encoded by other DNA sequences in this sample. The rearrangement uses TRBV6-1 and TRBJ1-3; D remains ambiguous. Germline CDR1 reads MNHNS; CDR2 reads SASEGT. The CDR3 extends over 14 amino acids. V was shortened by 4 bases and J by 4 bases, with 11 bases between the two germline ends. The CDR3: CASSGTGLGNTIYF. The CDR3 bases that were read are TGTGCCAGCAGTGGGACTGGGCTCGGAAACACC.

This clone was counted many times. The CDR3 is cut off 3 residues early in the read; its end comes from the germline J gene. This rearrangement joins TRBV6-1 to TRBJ1-2; 7 positions match TRBD1. CDR3 length equals 13 residues. The J segment lost 6 bases and the V segment lost 4 bases, leaving 5 bases of the junction unmatched. Germline CDR1 is MNHNS and CDR2 is SASEGT. CDR3 region: CASSGDRDNGYTF. The part of the CDR3 DNA that was read is TGTGCCAGCAGTGGAGACAGGGACAATGGC.